These 14 T cell receptor beta chains originate from one sample sequenced in a study of shared clonotypes between healthy human individuals. The assay was immunoSEQ multiplex PCR, and TCRdb's table has in-frame clones only and misses some. The table lists under 1,900,000 clones, approximately 98.5% of them singletons. The specimen was naive CD4+ T cells sorted from blood. Subset: CD45RA+ positively selected. The origin of the receptors is a man aged 30-40 years in good health.

J is TRBJ2-7 and V is TRBV7-9; 8 bases are shared with TRBD2. The trim removed 1 base at V and 6 bases at J, leaving 8 bases unmatched. The CDR3 has 15 amino acids. Looked up from germline, CDR1 is SEHNR and CDR2 is FQNEAQ (reference sequence). The CDR3: CASSLEIGRGGEQYF. The CDR3 region has the DNA TGTGCCAGCAGCTTAGAGATCGGGAGGGGAGGCGAGCAGTACTTC.

The chain recombines TRBV15 with TRBJ2-7; D uncertain. Germline CDR1 reads LNHNV; CDR2 reads YYDKDF (reference sequence). This CDR3 is built from 15 residues. V lost 1 base and J 4 bases, leaving 14 bases between the germline ends. As DNA, the CDR3 is TGTGCCACCAGCAGAGCACCAGGTGGCTCTTACGAGCAGTACTTC. Translated: CATSRAPGGSYEQYF.

The V call is TRBV27, the J call TRBJ2-1; TRBD2 aligns across 9 bases. The germline gives CDR1 MNHEY, CDR2 SMNVEV (reference sequence). This CDR3 has 16 amino acids. Losses at the gene ends were 2 bases for V and 15 bases for J; bases not matched to a gene: 17. Written as DNA, the CDR3 is TGTGCCAGCAGTTTAAACAGCCTTATCAGGACTAGCGCGGTGTTCTTC. Its protein is CASSLNSLIRTSAVFF.

Notes on this clone: The identical CDR3 is also encoded by other nucleotide sequences in the sample. V and J are TRBV9 and TRBJ2-7; 7 positions agree with TRBD2. The CDR3 has 14 residues. From germline, CDR1 is SGDLS and CDR2 YYNGEE. V dropped 0 bases and J dropped 3; count of bases not matched to a gene: 3. CDR3 in DNA: TGTGCCAGCAGCGTAGGGCTAGCGGTCTACGAGCAGTACTTC. This codes for CASSVGLAVYEQYF.

The chain carries TRBV5-6 and TRBJ2-1; 11 bases fit TRBD2. From germline, CDR1 is SGHDT and CDR2 YYEEEE. V lost 4 bases, J lost 8 bases, and 17 bases stayed unmatched. The CDR3 is made up of 18 amino acids. CDR3 region: CASSLPLLAGVVGYEQFF. CDR3 nucleotides: TGTGCCAGCAGCCTGCCCCTACTAGCGGGAGTTGTTGGCTATGAGCAGTTCTTC. Full variable domain (outside the CDR3, taken from reference TRBV5-6 and TRBJ2-1): DAGVTQSPTHLIKTRGQQVTLRCSPKSGHDTVSWYQQALGQGPQFIFQYYEEEERQRGNFPDRFSGHQFPNYSSELNVNALLLGDSALYLCASSLPLLAGVVGYEQFFGPGTRLTVL.

The chain has TRBV5-1 and TRBJ2-7; D might be TRBD1 (6 bases). CDR1 and CDR2 from the germline V gene are SGHRS and YFSETQ. CDR3 length equals 14 residues. Between the trimmed V and J ends, which lost 4 bases and 4 bases, there was a span of 15 bases. The CDR3 region has the DNA TGCGCCAGCAGCAGTGACAGGTATGGTTACGAGCAGTACTTC. Its protein is CASSSDRYGYEQYF.

The gene calls are TRBV18 and TRBJ1-4; D remains unclear. The CDR3 is 14 amino acids. Trimming took off 5 bases at V and 1 base at J, with 8 bases between the two ends. Germline CDR1 is KGHSH and CDR2 is LQKENI. The CDR3 region is CASSWTGTNEKLFF. CDR3 nucleotide sequence: TGTGCCAGCTCATGGACGGGAACTAATGAAAAACTGTTTTTT.

This rearrangement joins TRBV29-1 to TRBJ1-5; D gene unclear. CDR1 and CDR2 (germline): SQVTM, ANQGSEA. Trimming removed 0 bases at V and 6 bases at J, with 12 bases between. The CDR3 is made up of 14 amino acids. CDR3 region: CSVEEGVGGQPQHF. DNA of the CDR3: TGCAGCGTTGAAGAAGGAGTGGGCGGTCAGCCCCAGCATTTT.

The CDR3 bases are TGTGCCTGGAACGCAGGGTTGACTGAAGCTTTCTTT. Protein product: CAWNAGLTEAFF. V is TRBV30 and J is TRBJ1-1; possibly TRBD1 for D (5 bases). Deletions cut 4 bases from V and 5 bases from J, with 11 bases between. CDR3 length equals 12 residues. CDR1 and CDR2 (germline): GTSNPN, SVGIG (reference sequence). The full variable domain, completed using reference TRBV30 and TRBJ1-1, is SQTIHQWPATLVQPVGSPLSLECTVEGTSNPNLYWYRQAAGRGLQLLFYSVGIGQISSEVPQNLSASRPQDRQFILSSKKLLLSDSGFYLCAWNAGLTEAFFGQGTRLTVV.

The CDR3 bases are TGTGCCAGCAGCGTAGGGGCCCCAGGATTGCGGAACATTCAGTACTTC. As protein: CASSVGAPGLRNIQYF. The genes are TRBV9 and TRBJ2-4; the D is unclear. The CDR3 length is 16 residues. Germline V gene lookup returns CDR1 SGDLS and CDR2 YYNGEE. Trimming shortened V by 0 bases and J by 7 bases, and 17 bases separated the two germline ends.

V gene TRBV19 combines with J gene TRBJ1-5; D gene ambiguous. The V end was cut by 3 bases, the J end by 0 bases, with 3 bases between. Per the germline V gene, CDR1 is LNHDA and CDR2 is SQIVND (reference sequence). The CDR3 is made up of 13 amino acids. CDR3 sequence: CASSMDSNQPQHF. The CDR3 DNA reads TGTGCCAGTAGTATGGATAGCAATCAGCCCCAGCATTTT.

This clone has a single count. The chain has TRBV14 and TRBJ2-7, with a tentative D call TRBD1 (5 bases). Deletions cut 2 bases from V and 2 bases from J, with 10 bases between. Germline V gene data show CDR1 as SGHDN and CDR2 as FVKESK. The CDR3 contains 14 residues. CDR3 bases: TGTGCCAGCAGCCAAATCACACAGGCCTACGAGCAGTACTTC. It translates to CASSQITQAYEQYF.

The V gene is TRBV7-6, the J gene TRBJ2-7; 7 nucleotides align to TRBD1. J was trimmed by 3 bases and V by 8 bases; bases with no gene match: 10. CDR1 and CDR2 from the germline V gene are SGHVS and FNYEAQ. This CDR3 has 14 residues. The CDR3 sequence is CASSRDSVNYEQYF. The CDR3 bases are TGTGCCAGCTCCCGGGACAGCGTCAACTACGAGCAGTACTTC.

This chain links TRBV6-5 with TRBJ2-2, with D unresolved. CDR1 is MNHEY and CDR2 is SVGAGI in the germline V gene. The length of the CDR3 is 12 residues. Between the trimmed V and J ends, which lost 6 bases and 5 bases, there was a span of 7 bases. CDR3 in amino acids: CASSLTTGELFF. CDR3 DNA sequence: TGTGCCAGCAGCCTAACGACCGGGGAGCTGTTTTTT.